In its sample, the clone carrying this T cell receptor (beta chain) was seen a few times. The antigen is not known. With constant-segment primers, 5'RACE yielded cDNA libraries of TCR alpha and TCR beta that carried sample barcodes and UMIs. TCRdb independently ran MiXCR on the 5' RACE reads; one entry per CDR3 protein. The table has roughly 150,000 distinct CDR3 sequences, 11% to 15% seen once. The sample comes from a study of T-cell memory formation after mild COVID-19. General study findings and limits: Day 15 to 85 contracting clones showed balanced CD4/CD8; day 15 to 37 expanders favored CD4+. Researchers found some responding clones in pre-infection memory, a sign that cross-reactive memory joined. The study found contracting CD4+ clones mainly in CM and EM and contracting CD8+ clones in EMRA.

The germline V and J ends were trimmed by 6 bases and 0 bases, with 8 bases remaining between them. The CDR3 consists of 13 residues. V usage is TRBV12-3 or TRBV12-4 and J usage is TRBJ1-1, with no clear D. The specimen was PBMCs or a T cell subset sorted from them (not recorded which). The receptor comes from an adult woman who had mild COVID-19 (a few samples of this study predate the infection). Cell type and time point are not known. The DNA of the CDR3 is TGTGCCAGCAGCCTTTACTTGAACACTGAAGCTTTCTTT. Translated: CASSLYLNTEAFF.